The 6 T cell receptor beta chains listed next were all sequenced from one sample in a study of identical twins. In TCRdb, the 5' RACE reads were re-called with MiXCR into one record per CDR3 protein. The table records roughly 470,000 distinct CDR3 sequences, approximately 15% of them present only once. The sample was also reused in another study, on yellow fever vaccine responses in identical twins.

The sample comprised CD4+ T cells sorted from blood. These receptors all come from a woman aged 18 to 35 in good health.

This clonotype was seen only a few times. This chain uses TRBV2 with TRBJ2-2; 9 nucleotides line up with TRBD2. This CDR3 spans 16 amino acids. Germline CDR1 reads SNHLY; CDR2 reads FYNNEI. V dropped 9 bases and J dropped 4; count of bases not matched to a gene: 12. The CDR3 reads CARRPGSGGRTGELFF. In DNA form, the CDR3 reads TGTGCCAGAAGACCGGGGAGCGGGGGGCGCACCGGGGAGCTGTTTTTT.

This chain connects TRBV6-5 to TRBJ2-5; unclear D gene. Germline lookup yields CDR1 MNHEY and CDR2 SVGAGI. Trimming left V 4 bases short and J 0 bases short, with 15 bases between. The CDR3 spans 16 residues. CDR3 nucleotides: TGTGCCAGCAGTTTACCCTGGGCACTTGACCAAGAGACCCAGTACTTC. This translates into CASSLPWALDQETQYF.

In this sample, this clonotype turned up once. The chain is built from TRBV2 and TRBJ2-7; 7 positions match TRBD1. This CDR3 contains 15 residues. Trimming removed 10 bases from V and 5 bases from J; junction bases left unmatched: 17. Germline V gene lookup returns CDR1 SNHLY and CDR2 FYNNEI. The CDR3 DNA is TGTGCCAATAGGGGACAGTCTGTGGTTCCCGACGAGCAGTACTTC. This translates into CANRGQSVVPDEQYF.

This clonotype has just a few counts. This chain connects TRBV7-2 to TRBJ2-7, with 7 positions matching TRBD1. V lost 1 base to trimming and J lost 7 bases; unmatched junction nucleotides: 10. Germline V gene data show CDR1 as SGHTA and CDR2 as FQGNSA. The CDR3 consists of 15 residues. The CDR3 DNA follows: TGTGCCAGCAGCTTAGGAGTCCCAGGGGGTAGTGAGCAGTACTTC. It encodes CASSLGVPGGSEQYF.

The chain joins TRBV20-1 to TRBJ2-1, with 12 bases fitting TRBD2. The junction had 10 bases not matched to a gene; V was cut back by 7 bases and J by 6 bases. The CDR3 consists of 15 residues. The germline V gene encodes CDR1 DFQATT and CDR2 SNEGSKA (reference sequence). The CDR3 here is CSGTRTSGMSNEQFF. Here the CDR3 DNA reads TGCAGTGGAACGAGGACTAGCGGGATGTCCAATGAGCAGTTCTTC.

CDR3 sequence reads: CASSLAIGQGKETQYF. The DNA for the CDR3 is TGCGCCAGCAGCTTGGCCATCGGACAGGGGAAAGAGACCCAGTACTTC. The gene calls are TRBV5-1 and TRBJ2-5, with 9 positions matching TRBD1. Per the germline V gene, CDR1 is SGHRS and CDR2 is YFSETQ. After removal of 0 bases from V and 3 bases from J, the junction contained 6 bases not matched to a gene. This CDR3 has 16 residues.